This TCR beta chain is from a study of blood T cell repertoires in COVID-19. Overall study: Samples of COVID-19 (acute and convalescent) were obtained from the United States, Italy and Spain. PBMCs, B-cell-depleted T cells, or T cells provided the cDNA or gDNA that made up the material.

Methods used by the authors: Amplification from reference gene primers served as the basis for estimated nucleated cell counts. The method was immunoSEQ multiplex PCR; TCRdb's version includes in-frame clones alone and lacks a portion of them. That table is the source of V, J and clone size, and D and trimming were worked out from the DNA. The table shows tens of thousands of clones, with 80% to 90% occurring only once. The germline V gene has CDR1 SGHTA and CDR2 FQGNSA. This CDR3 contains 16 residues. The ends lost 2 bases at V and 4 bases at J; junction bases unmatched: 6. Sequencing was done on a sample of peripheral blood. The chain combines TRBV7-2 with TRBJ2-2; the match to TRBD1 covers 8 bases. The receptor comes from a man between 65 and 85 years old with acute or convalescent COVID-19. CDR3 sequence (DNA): TGTGCCAGCAGCTTACAGGGGGCGGCGTCCACCGGGGAGCTGTTTTTT. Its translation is CASSLQGAASTGELFF.